This T cell receptor (beta chain) emerged from a study of control samples from healthy donors and cancer patients. The V gene lost 2 bases and the J gene lost 4 bases, with 5 bases spanning the gap. The germline CDR1 and CDR2 sequences are SEHNR and FQNEAQ (reference sequence). CDR3 length: 13 amino acids. The assay was immunoSEQ multiplex PCR, and TCRdb's table has in-frame clones only and misses some. The profile covers around 130,000 clones, with 88% appearing a single time and 3% to 3.5% taken by the ten largest. The sequence was collected from a man aged 50-59 years in good health. Material for sequencing was blood. V gene TRBV7-9 combines with J gene TRBJ2-2; D not certain. The CDR3 region is CASSLMLTGELFF. Here the CDR3 DNA reads TGTGCCAGCAGCTTAATGCTCACCGGGGAGCTGTTTTTT.